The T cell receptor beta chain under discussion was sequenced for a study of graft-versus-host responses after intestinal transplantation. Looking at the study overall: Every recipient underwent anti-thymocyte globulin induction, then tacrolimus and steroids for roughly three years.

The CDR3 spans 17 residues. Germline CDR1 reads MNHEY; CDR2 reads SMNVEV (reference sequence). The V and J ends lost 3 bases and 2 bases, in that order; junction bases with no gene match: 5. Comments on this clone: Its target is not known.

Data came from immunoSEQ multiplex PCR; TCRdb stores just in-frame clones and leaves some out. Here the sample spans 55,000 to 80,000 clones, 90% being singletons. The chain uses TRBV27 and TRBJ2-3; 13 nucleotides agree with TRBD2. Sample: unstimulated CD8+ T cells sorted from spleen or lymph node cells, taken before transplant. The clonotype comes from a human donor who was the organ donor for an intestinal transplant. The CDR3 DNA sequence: TGTGCCAGCAGTTTCACTGGACTAGCGGGAGTCACAGATACGCAGTATTTT. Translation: CASSFTGLAGVTDTQYF.